Listed below are T cell receptor beta chains from one sample, sequenced in a study of Ad26.COV2.S vaccination and SARS-CoV-2 variants. Here immunoSEQ multiplex PCR was the method, and the copy in TCRdb shows in-frame clones only, minus some. Here the sample spans about 330,000 clones, approximately 87% being singletons. Sequenced material: peripheral blood, taken in a trial of Ad26.COV2.S vaccine versus placebo. These receptors all come from a person aged 18-65 years who received the Ad26.COV2.S COVID-19 vaccine or a placebo. Each CDR3 is given with its conserved first and last residue. Each record gives: clone size, V gene, D gene, J gene, CDR3 DNA, CDR3 protein. D genes are given only for firm matches. Size tells how often a clone was seen (once, few, many) or the class of an expanded clone, and some rows leave it out.

abundance: -; v_gene: TRBV18; d_gene: TRBD1; j_gene: TRBJ1-2; CDR3nt: TGTGCCAGCTCCCCCGAGGGACAGGGGGGTAACTATGGCTACACCTTC; CDR3aa: CASSPEGQGGNYGYTF
abundance: -; v_gene: TRBV29-1; d_gene: -; j_gene: TRBJ2-7; CDR3nt: TGCAGCGTTGATACCCGTTTCTCCGAGCAGTACTTC; CDR3aa: CSVDTRFSEQYF
abundance: -; v_gene: TRBV7-6; d_gene: -; j_gene: TRBJ2-2; CDR3nt: TGTGCCAGCAGCTTAGTAGTTAACACCGGGGAGCTGTTTTTT; CDR3aa: CASSLVVNTGELFF
abundance: many; v_gene: TRBV15; d_gene: -; j_gene: TRBJ1-3; CDR3nt: TGTGCCACCTCAAAGGCAGGGCAATCGGCTGGAAACACCATATATTTT; CDR3aa: CATSKAGQSAGNTIYF
abundance: -; v_gene: TRBV4-3; d_gene: -; j_gene: TRBJ2-2; CDR3nt: TGCGCCAGCAGCCAATTAACATCTAACACCGGGGAGCTGTTTTTT; CDR3aa: CASSQLTSNTGELFF
abundance: -; v_gene: TRBV6-5; d_gene: -; j_gene: TRBJ2-5; CDR3nt: TGTGCCAGCAGTTACTCAAGCACAGGGGCGGGGGAGACCCAGTACTTC; CDR3aa: CASSYSSTGAGETQYF
abundance: -; v_gene: TRBV5-5; d_gene: -; j_gene: TRBJ1-1; CDR3nt: TGTGCCAGCGTCGGAAACACTGAAGCTTTCTTT; CDR3aa: CASVGNTEAFF
abundance: -; v_gene: TRBV27; d_gene: -; j_gene: TRBJ1-1; CDR3nt: TGTGCCAGCAGTTTATTGGTACAGGGGAACACTGAAGCTTTCTTT; CDR3aa: CASSLLVQGNTEAFF
abundance: -; v_gene: TRBV7-2; d_gene: TRBD2; j_gene: TRBJ2-3; CDR3nt: TGTGCCAGCAGCCCTCAGGGCAAGCGGGGGCCACAGGGAACGCAGTATTTT; CDR3aa: CASSPQGKRGPQGTQYF
abundance: once; v_gene: TRBV5-1; d_gene: -; j_gene: TRBJ2-1; CDR3nt: TGCGCCAGCAGCTTGGGCACGCGCCAAAATGAGCAGTTCTTC; CDR3aa: CASSLGTRQNEQFF
abundance: -; v_gene: TRBV6-5; d_gene: -; j_gene: TRBJ1-2; CDR3nt: TGTGCCAGCAGGACCTGGACGGATAACTATGGCTACACCTTC; CDR3aa: CASRTWTDNYGYTF
abundance: -; v_gene: TRBV5-1; d_gene: -; j_gene: TRBJ1-2; CDR3nt: TGCGCCAGCAGCTTGCATTGGACGAAAGATGGCTACACCTTC; CDR3aa: CASSLHWTKDGYTF
abundance: -; v_gene: TRBV7-9; d_gene: -; j_gene: TRBJ1-2; CDR3nt: TGTGCCAGCAGCGCCCCCGGAGGCCCCCGAGTAGGCTTC; CDR3aa: CASSAPGGPRVGF
abundance: -; v_gene: TRBV4-3; d_gene: TRBD1; j_gene: TRBJ1-4; CDR3nt: TGCGCCAGCAGCCACCGGGACAGGTTCGTATTTGCGGGTGAAAAACTGTTTTTT; CDR3aa: CASSHRDRFVFAGEKLFF
abundance: -; v_gene: TRBV2; d_gene: -; j_gene: TRBJ2-1; CDR3nt: TGTGCCAGCAGTGCCGGCCCATCGGGTGAGCAGTTCTTC; CDR3aa: CASSAGPSGEQFF
abundance: once; v_gene: TRBV10-2; d_gene: -; j_gene: TRBJ2-4; CDR3nt: TGCGCCAGCAGTGGTTTTGAGGTGGCCAAAAACATTCAGTACTTC; CDR3aa: CASSGFEVAKNIQYF
abundance: -; v_gene: TRBV27; d_gene: TRBD2; j_gene: TRBJ2-1; CDR3nt: TGTGCCAGCAGTTTAGAGGGACTAAACAATGAGCAGTTCTTC; CDR3aa: CASSLEGLNNEQFF
abundance: -; v_gene: TRBV11-2; d_gene: TRBD1; j_gene: TRBJ2-5; CDR3nt: TGTGCCAGCAGCTACAGGGGGCACCAAGAGACCCAGTACTTC; CDR3aa: CASSYRGHQETQYF
abundance: -; v_gene: TRBV6-5; d_gene: -; j_gene: TRBJ1-5; CDR3nt: TGTGCCAGCAGACGGACAGTCTTGGGGCGGCCCCAGCATTTT; CDR3aa: CASRRTVLGRPQHF
abundance: -; v_gene: TRBV9; d_gene: TRBD1; j_gene: TRBJ2-7; CDR3nt: TGTGCCAGCAGCCCTGGGACAGGGAGGAACGAGCAGTACTTC; CDR3aa: CASSPGTGRNEQYF
abundance: -; v_gene: TRBV29-1; d_gene: TRBD2; j_gene: TRBJ2-7; CDR3nt: TGCAGCGTTGAAGTAGGGAGGGAAGTCTTC; CDR3aa: CSVEVGREVF
abundance: -; v_gene: TRBV7-2; d_gene: -; j_gene: TRBJ2-7; CDR3nt: TGTGCCAGCAGCGAAGGACGTTGGAGCTCCTACGAGCAGTACTTC; CDR3aa: CASSEGRWSSYEQYF
abundance: -; v_gene: TRBV6-5; d_gene: -; j_gene: TRBJ2-2; CDR3nt: TGTGCCACCTCCGTAATAGGGGAGCTGTTTTTT; CDR3aa: CATSVIGELFF
abundance: -; v_gene: TRBV5-1; d_gene: TRBD1; j_gene: TRBJ1-2; CDR3nt: TGCGCCAGCAGCTTGAGAGGGGGACAGGCGGATGGCTACACCTTC; CDR3aa: CASSLRGGQADGYTF
abundance: -; v_gene: TRBV19; d_gene: TRBD2; j_gene: TRBJ2-1; CDR3nt: TGTGCCAGTAGCACTAGCGGGAGAGTCTACAATGAGCAGTTCTTC; CDR3aa: CASSTSGRVYNEQFF
abundance: -; v_gene: TRBV19; d_gene: -; j_gene: TRBJ1-5; CDR3nt: TGTGCCAGTAGTATAGGGGCCCCGGGGGCCCAGCATTTT; CDR3aa: CASSIGAPGAQHF